This T cell receptor (beta chain) is drawn from a study of T cells in Graves' hyperthyroidism and ophthalmopathy. Overall study results and limits: Ophthalmopathy was predicted by the model a median of about 6.7 months ahead of onset. The majority of expanded thyroid clonotypes above 0.001 also appeared in blood.

V shed 0 bases and J shed 0 bases, with 6 bases lying between them. The germline gives CDR1 SGDLS, CDR2 YYNGEE. There are 15 residues in the CDR3. Details on this clonotype: What it binds is not known.

What was amplified from RNA transcripts were TCR beta CDR3 regions. HTBI primers were employed in a first-round RT-PCR of the TCR CDR3. TCRdb itself ran the multiplex PCR reads through MiXCR, one entry per CDR3 protein. The sample has a few hundred thousand distinct CDR3 sequences, 15% to 18% seen once. Among the patients, aged 18 to 65, hyperthyroidism was newly diagnosed and had lasted under 2 months. The TCR sequence derives from a woman between 18 and 29 years old with Graves' hyperthyroidism that later progressed to Graves' ophthalmopathy. The sample comprised blood. J is TRBJ1-4 and V is TRBV9; D remains unclear. CDR3 residues: CASSVASATNEKLFF. The CDR3 DNA reads TGTGCCAGCAGCGTAGCGTCAGCAACTAATGAAAAACTGTTTTTT.